A selection of T cell receptor beta chains follows, all from one sample in a study of T cells after yellow fever vaccination. TCRdb itself ran the 5' RACE reads through MiXCR, one entry per CDR3 protein. The sample contains hundreds of thousands of distinct CDR3 sequences, about 17% of which appear only once. This material consisted of PBMCs, taken before the yellow fever booster vaccination. The receptors were sampled from a man in his late teens or twenties who received the YFV17D yellow fever vaccine. CDR3s include the opening cysteine and the closing phenylalanine or tryptophan. The D gene is left open where the match is weak. Some rows have no size entry. The others give once, few or many, or a class for an expanded clone.

V gene: TRBV6-2/TRBV6-3; D gene: -; J gene: TRBJ2-1; clone size: few; CDR3 DNA: TGTGCCAGCAGTCCCCGGGCCCCGCGGGACAATGAGCAGTTCTTC; CDR3 protein: CASSPRAPRDNEQFF
V gene: TRBV7-9; D gene: TRBD1; J gene: TRBJ1-1; clone size: few; CDR3 DNA: TGTGCCAGCAGCCCTCAACAGGGGGGTACTGAAGCTTTCTTT; CDR3 protein: CASSPQQGGTEAFF
V gene: TRBV28; D gene: TRBD2; J gene: TRBJ2-1; clone size: many; CDR3 DNA: TGTGCCAGCAGTTTATCGGGGGGGAATGAGCAGTTCTTC; CDR3 protein: CASSLSGGNEQFF
V gene: TRBV4-1; D gene: -; J gene: TRBJ2-7; clone size: -; CDR3 DNA: TGCGCCAGCAGCCAAGAAGGCGGGTACTCCATGCAGTACTTC; CDR3 protein: CASSQEGGYSMQYF
V gene: TRBV18; D gene: -; J gene: TRBJ2-3; clone size: -; CDR3 DNA: TGTGCCAGCTCACACCCCGGACAGGACTACACAGATACGCAGTATTTT; CDR3 protein: CASSHPGQDYTDTQYF
V gene: TRBV10-3; D gene: -; J gene: TRBJ2-3; clone size: -; CDR3 DNA: TGTGCCATCAGTGTTAGTAGTTCCGGGGGCACAGATACGCAGTATTTT; CDR3 protein: CAISVSSSGGTDTQYF
V gene: TRBV28; D gene: TRBD1; J gene: TRBJ1-1; clone size: few; CDR3 DNA: TGTGCCAGCAGTTTACTGCCTCTTAGGGGGCTGAGCACTGAAGCTTTCTTT; CDR3 protein: CASSLLPLRGLSTEAFF
V gene: TRBV4-2; D gene: -; J gene: TRBJ1-3; clone size: -; CDR3 DNA: TGTGCCAGCAGCCCCACCGCGAGGGGTCCTGGGAACACCATATATTTT; CDR3 protein: CASSPTARGPGNTIYF
V gene: TRBV19; D gene: -; J gene: TRBJ2-3; clone size: -; CDR3 DNA: TGTGCCAGTAGTCCCCCGGGCGTGGCGGGCCCAGATACGCAGTATTTT; CDR3 protein: CASSPPGVAGPDTQYF
V gene: TRBV7-8; D gene: TRBD1; J gene: TRBJ1-2; clone size: few; CDR3 DNA: TGTGCCAGCAGCTCCGACAGGGTAGGCTATGGCTACACCTTC; CDR3 protein: CASSSDRVGYGYTF
V gene: TRBV9; D gene: -; J gene: TRBJ1-6; clone size: few; CDR3 DNA: TGTGCCAGCAGGGAGGGACCGACGGGTTCACCCCTCCACTTT; CDR3 protein: CASREGPTGSPLHF
V gene: TRBV18; D gene: TRBD2; J gene: TRBJ2-3; clone size: -; CDR3 DNA: TGTGCCAGCTCACCCTCAGCGGGGGGCACAGATACGCAGTATTTT; CDR3 protein: CASSPSAGGTDTQYF
V gene: TRBV7-2; D gene: TRBD2; J gene: TRBJ2-5; clone size: -; CDR3 DNA: TGTGCCAGCAGCTTATCCGGGGGGGCCGGGGAGACCCAGTACTTC; CDR3 protein: CASSLSGGAGETQYF
V gene: TRBV11-2; D gene: -; J gene: TRBJ2-2; clone size: -; CDR3 DNA: TGTGCCAGCAGCCCCCGGGAGGGGGCCGTTGGCGGGGAGCTGTTTTTT; CDR3 protein: CASSPREGAVGGELFF
V gene: TRBV21-1; D gene: -; J gene: TRBJ2-6; clone size: -; CDR3 DNA: -; CDR3 protein: CASSKGLRQGRIWGSGANVLTF
V gene: TRBV29-1; D gene: -; J gene: TRBJ1-6; clone size: few; CDR3 DNA: TGCAGCGTTGCCTCGACAAACTTAAATTCACCCCTCCACTTT; CDR3 protein: CSVASTNLNSPLHF
V gene: TRBV4-3; D gene: TRBD2; J gene: TRBJ2-1; clone size: few; CDR3 DNA: TGCGCCAGCAGCCAAGCCCCCATAGCGGGGGGGCGCTACAATGAGCAGTTCTTC; CDR3 protein: CASSQAPIAGGRYNEQFF
V gene: TRBV12-3/TRBV12-4; D gene: TRBD2; J gene: TRBJ2-7; clone size: many; CDR3 DNA: TGTGCCAGCAGTTTCGCGGGCGGGGGCTACGAGCAGTACTTC; CDR3 protein: CASSFAGGGYEQYF
V gene: TRBV7-3; D gene: TRBD1; J gene: TRBJ2-2; clone size: once; CDR3 DNA: TGTGCCAGCAGCTTAAGCCGGGACAGGGCCGGGGAGCTGTTTTTT; CDR3 protein: CASSLSRDRAGELFF
V gene: TRBV7-9; D gene: TRBD1; J gene: TRBJ1-5; clone size: -; CDR3 DNA: TGTGCCAGCAGCTTAATTAGGGGCCAGGGGGCGGAGAGGGGCAATCAGCCCCAGCATTTT; CDR3 protein: CASSLIRGQGAERGNQPQHF
V gene: TRBV7-8; D gene: -; J gene: TRBJ1-1; clone size: -; CDR3 DNA: TGTGCCAGCAGCTCACTACGGGGGGTTGACGCTTTCTTT; CDR3 protein: CASSSLRGVDAFF
V gene: TRBV7-3; D gene: -; J gene: TRBJ1-4; clone size: -; CDR3 DNA: TGTGCCAGCAGCTTAACGGGAAGGTCTAATGAAAAACTGTTTTTT; CDR3 protein: CASSLTGRSNEKLFF
V gene: TRBV27; D gene: TRBD1; J gene: TRBJ2-3; clone size: -; CDR3 DNA: TGTGCCAGCACCCCTTCCCCCGGGACAGGGGTCACAGATACGCAGTATTTT; CDR3 protein: CASTPSPGTGVTDTQYF
V gene: TRBV7-9; D gene: TRBD1; J gene: TRBJ2-1; clone size: few; CDR3 DNA: TGTGCCAGCAGTACAGGGGTTGAGCAGTTCTTC; CDR3 protein: CASSTGVEQFF
V gene: TRBV4-3; D gene: TRBD1; J gene: TRBJ1-6; clone size: -; CDR3 DNA: TGCGCCAGCAGCCAATTTCCACAGGGGGTTGATAATTCACCCCTCCACTTT; CDR3 protein: CASSQFPQGVDNSPLHF
V gene: TRBV5-1; D gene: TRBD1; J gene: TRBJ1-5; clone size: -; CDR3 DNA: TGCGCCAGCAGCCCGGGACAGGACCATCAGCCCCAGCATTTT; CDR3 protein: CASSPGQDHQPQHF
V gene: TRBV28; D gene: -; J gene: TRBJ1-6; clone size: -; CDR3 DNA: TGTGCCAGCAATCCGGGAGTACCCCTCCACTTT; CDR3 protein: CASNPGVPLHF
V gene: TRBV20-1; D gene: TRBD2; J gene: TRBJ2-1; clone size: -; CDR3 DNA: TGCAGTGCCCCTGGACTAGCGGAGGGTGAGCAGTTCTTC; CDR3 protein: CSAPGLAEGEQFF
V gene: TRBV7-9; D gene: TRBD2; J gene: TRBJ2-7; clone size: -; CDR3 DNA: TGTGCCAGCAGCCCACTTCGGGGGGGATCCTACGAGCAGTACTTC; CDR3 protein: CASSPLRGGSYEQYF
V gene: TRBV7-4; D gene: -; J gene: TRBJ2-1; clone size: -; CDR3 DNA: TGTGCCAGCAGCCCCCCCCGGGCCGGCTCCTACAATGAGCAGTTCTTC; CDR3 protein: CASSPPRAGSYNEQFF
V gene: TRBV5-1; D gene: TRBD1; J gene: TRBJ2-1; clone size: few; CDR3 DNA: TGCGCCAGCAGCTTGACAGGGGCCACCTACAATGAGCAGTTCTTC; CDR3 protein: CASSLTGATYNEQFF
V gene: TRBV7-2; D gene: TRBD1; J gene: TRBJ2-3; clone size: -; CDR3 DNA: TGTGCCAGCAGGAGGGGGCCTAGCACAGATACGCAGTATTTT; CDR3 protein: CASRRGPSTDTQYF
V gene: TRBV5-6; D gene: -; J gene: TRBJ1-1; clone size: -; CDR3 DNA: TGTGCCAGCAGCCGGCTCACACTTATCACTGAAGCTTTCTTT; CDR3 protein: CASSRLTLITEAFF